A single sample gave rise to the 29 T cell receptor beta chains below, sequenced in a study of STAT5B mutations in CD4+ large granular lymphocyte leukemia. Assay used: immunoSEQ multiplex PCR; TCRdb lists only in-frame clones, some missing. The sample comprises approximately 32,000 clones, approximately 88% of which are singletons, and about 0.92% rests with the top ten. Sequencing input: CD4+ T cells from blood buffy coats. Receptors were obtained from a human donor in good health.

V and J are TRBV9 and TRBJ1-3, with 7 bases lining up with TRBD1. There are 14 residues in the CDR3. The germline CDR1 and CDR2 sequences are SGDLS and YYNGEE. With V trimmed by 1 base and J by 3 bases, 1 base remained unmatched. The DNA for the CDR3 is TGTGCCAGCAGCGTATACAGGGGTGGAAACACCATATATTTT. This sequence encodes CASSVYRGGNTIYF.

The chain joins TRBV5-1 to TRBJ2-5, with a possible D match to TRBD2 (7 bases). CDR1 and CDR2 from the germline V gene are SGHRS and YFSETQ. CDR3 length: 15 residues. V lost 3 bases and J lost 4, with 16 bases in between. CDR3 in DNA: TGCGCCAGCAGCTCGAGGGGGGGCTCCATAGAGACCCAGTACTTC. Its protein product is CASSSRGGSIETQYF.

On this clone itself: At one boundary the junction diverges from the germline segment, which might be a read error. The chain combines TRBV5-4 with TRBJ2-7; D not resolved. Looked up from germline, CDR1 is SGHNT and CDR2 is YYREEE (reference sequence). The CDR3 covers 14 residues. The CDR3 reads CASSLVATSRVSLF. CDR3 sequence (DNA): TGTGCCAGCAGCTTGGTGGCGACAAGTCGAGTTTCTCTATTC.

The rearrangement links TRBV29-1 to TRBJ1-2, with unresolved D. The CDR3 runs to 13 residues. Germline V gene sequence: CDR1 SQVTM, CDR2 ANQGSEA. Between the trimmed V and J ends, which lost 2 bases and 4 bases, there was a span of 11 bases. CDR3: CSVERSWGYGYTF. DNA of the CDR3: TGCAGCGTTGAACGGTCCTGGGGCTATGGCTACACCTTC.

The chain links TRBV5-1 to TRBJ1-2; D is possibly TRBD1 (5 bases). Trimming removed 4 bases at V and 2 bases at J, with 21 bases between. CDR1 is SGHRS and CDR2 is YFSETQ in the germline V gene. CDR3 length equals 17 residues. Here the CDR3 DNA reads TGCGCCAGCAGCCCACTCTCTTTCAGGGAGGGGAACTATGGCTACACCTTC. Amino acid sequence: CASSPLSFREGNYGYTF.

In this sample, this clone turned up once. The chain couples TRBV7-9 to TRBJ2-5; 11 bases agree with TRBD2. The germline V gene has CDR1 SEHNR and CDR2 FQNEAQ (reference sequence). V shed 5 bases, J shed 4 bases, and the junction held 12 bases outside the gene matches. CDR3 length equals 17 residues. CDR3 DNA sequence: TGTGCCAGCAGCCCCGGGGGTAGCGGGAGGGCCAGAGAGACCCAGTACTTC. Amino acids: CASSPGGSGRARETQYF.

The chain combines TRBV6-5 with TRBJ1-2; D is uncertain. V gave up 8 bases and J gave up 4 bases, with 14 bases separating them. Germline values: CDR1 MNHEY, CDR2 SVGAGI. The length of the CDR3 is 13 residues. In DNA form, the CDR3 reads TGTGCCAGCCGCGCCGACACCCCCTATGGCTACACCTTC. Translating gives CASRADTPYGYTF.

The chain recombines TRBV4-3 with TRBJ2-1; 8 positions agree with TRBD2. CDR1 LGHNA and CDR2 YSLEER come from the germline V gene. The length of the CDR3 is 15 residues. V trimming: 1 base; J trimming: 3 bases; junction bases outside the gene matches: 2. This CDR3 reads CASSQATSGYNEQFF. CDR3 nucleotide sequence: TGCGCCAGCAGCCAAGCTACTAGCGGCTACAATGAGCAGTTCTTC.

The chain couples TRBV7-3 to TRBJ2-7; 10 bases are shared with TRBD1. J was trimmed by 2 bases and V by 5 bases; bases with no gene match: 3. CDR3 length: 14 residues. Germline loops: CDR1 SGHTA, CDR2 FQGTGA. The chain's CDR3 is CASSRTGGPYEQYF. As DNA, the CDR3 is TGTGCCAGCAGCCGGACAGGGGGTCCCTACGAGCAGTACTTC.

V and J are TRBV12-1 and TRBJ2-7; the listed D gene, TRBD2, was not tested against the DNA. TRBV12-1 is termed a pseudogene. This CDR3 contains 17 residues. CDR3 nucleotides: TGTGCCAGCAGCATTTCCACGGGGGAAAGGGGCACCTACGAGCAGTACTTC. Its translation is CASSISTGERGTYEQYF.

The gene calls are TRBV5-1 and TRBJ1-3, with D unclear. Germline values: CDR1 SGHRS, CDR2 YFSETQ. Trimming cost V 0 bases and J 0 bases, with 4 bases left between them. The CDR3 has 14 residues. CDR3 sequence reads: CASSLDRSGNTIYF. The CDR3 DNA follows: TGCGCCAGCAGCTTGGATCGCTCTGGAAACACCATATATTTT.

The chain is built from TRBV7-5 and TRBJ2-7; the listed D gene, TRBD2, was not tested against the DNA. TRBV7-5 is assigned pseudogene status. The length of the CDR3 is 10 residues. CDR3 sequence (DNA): TGTGCCAGACCGCCGAGGGAGCAGTACTTC. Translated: CARPPREQYF.

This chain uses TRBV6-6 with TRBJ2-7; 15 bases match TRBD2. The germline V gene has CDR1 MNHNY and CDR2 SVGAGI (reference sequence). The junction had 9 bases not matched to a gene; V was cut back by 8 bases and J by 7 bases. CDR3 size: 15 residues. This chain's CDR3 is CASWTSGRASREQYF. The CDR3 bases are TGTGCCAGCTGGACTAGCGGGAGGGCCTCAAGGGAGCAGTACTTC.

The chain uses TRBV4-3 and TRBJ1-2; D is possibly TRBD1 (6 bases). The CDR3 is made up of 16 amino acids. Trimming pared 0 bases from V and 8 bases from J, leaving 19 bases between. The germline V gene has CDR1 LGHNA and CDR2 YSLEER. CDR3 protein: CASSQDLGVDRYGYTF. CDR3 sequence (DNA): TGCGCCAGCAGCCAAGATTTGGGGGTAGACAGGTACGGCTACACCTTC.

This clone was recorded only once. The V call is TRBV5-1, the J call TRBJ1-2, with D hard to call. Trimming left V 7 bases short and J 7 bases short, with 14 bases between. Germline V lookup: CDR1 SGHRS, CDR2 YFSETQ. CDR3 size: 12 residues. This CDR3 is CASGPLAPGYTF. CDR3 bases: TGCGCCAGCGGACCGTTAGCCCCTGGCTACACCTTC.

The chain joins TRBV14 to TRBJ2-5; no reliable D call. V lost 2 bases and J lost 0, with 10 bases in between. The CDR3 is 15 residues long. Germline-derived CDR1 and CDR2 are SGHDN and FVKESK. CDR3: CASSQLGMYQETQYF. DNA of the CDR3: TGTGCCAGCAGCCAACTGGGGATGTACCAAGAGACCCAGTACTTC.

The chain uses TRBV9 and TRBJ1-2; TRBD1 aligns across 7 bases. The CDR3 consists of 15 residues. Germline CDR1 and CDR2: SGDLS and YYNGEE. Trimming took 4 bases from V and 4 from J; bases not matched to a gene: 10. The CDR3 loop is CASSTSGGGSYGYTF. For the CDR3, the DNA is TGTGCCAGCAGCACCTCAGGGGGAGGTTCCTATGGCTACACCTTC.

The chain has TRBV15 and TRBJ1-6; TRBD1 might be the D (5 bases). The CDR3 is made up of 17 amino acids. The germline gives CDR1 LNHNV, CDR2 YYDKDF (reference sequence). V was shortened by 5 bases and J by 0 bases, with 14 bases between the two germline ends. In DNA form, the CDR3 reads TGTGCCACCAGCGGACCCGCCGGGGGCTCCTATAATTCACCCCTCCACTTT. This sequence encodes CATSGPAGGSYNSPLHF.

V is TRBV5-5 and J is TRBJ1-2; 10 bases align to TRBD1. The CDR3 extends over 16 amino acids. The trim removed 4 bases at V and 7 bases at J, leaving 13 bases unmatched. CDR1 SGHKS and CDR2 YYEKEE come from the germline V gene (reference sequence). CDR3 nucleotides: TGTGCCAGCAGCCGCGAACCGGGACAGGGGAGTAGTGGCTACACCTTC. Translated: CASSREPGQGSSGYTF.

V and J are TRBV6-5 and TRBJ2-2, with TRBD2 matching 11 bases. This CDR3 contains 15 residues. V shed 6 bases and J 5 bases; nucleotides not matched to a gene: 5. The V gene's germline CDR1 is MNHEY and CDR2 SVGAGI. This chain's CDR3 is CASSGTSGLTGELFF. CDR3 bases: TGTGCCAGCAGCGGGACTAGCGGTCTAACCGGGGAGCTGTTTTTT.

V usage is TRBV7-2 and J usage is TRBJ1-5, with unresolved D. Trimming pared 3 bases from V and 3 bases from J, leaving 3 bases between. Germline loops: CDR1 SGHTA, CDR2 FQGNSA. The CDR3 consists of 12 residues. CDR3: CASSFSNQPQHF. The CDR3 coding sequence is TGTGCCAGCAGCTTCTCCAATCAGCCCCAGCATTTT.

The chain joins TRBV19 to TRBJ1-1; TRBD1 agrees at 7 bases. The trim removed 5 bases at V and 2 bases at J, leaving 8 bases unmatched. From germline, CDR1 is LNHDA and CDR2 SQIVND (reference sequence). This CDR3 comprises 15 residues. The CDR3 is CASSLIGTANTEAFF. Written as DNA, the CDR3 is TGTGCCAGTAGTTTAATCGGGACAGCAAACACTGAAGCTTTCTTT.

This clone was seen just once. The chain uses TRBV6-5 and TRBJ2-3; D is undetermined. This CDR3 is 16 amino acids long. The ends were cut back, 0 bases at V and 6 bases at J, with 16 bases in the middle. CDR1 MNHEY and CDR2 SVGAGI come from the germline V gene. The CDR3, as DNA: TGTGCCAGCAGTTACTCGAGTTCTCTCGAAGGTGATACGCAGTATTTT. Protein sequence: CASSYSSSLEGDTQYF.

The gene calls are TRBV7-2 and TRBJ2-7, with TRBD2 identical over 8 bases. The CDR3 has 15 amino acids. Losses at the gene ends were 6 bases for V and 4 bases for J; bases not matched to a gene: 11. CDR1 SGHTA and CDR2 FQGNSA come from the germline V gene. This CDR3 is CASRTSPSGLYEQYF. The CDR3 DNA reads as TGTGCCAGCAGAACATCCCCTAGCGGGTTGTACGAGCAGTACTTC.

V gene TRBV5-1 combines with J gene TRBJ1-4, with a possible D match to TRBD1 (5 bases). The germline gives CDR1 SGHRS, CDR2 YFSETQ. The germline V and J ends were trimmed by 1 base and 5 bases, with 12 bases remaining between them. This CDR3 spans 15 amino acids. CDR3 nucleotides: TGCGCCAGCAGCTTGACCGGGACGGGGAATGAAAAACTGTTTTTT. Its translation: CASSLTGTGNEKLFF.

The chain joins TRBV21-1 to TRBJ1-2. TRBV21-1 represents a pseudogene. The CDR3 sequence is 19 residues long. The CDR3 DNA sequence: TGTGCCAGCAAATTTCCGAACAACAACATTATAGCGGATCCTTCTGGCTACACCTTC. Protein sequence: CASKFPNNNIIADPSGYTF.

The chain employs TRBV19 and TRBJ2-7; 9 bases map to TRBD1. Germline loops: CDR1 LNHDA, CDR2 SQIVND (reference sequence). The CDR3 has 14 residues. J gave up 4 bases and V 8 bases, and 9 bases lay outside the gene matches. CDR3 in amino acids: CASSPGTGQYEQYF. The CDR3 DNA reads TGTGCCAGTTCCCCCGGGACAGGGCAATACGAGCAGTACTTC.

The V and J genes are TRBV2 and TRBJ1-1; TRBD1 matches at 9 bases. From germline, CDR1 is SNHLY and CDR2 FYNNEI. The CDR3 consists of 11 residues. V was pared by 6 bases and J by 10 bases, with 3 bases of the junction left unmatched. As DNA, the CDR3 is TGTGCCAGCAGATTGGACAGGGGAGCTTTCTTT. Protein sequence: CASRLDRGAFF.

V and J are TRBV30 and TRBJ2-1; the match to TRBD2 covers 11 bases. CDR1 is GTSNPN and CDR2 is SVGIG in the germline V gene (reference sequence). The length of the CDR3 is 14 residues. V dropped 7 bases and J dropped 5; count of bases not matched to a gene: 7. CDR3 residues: CALEVGLADNEQFF. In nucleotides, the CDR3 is TGTGCCTTAGAGGTGGGACTAGCGGACAATGAGCAGTTCTTC.